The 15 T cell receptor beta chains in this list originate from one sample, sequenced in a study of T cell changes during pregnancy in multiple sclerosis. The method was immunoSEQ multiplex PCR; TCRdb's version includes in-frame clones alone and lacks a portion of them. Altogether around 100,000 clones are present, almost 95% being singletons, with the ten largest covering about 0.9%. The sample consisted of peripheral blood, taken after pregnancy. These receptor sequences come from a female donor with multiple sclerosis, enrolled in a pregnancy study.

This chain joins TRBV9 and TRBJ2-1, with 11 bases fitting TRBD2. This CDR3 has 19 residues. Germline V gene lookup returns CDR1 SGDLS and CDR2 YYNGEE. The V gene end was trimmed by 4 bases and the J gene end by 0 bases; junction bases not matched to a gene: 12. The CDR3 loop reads CASSPHLAGGLSSYNEQFF. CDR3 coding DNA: TGTGCCAGCAGCCCTCACCTAGCGGGGGGCCTTAGCTCCTACAATGAGCAGTTCTTC.

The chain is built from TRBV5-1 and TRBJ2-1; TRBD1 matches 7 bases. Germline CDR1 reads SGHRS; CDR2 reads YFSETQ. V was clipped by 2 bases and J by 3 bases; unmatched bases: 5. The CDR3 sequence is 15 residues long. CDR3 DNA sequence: TGCGCCAGCAGCTTCCCCAGACAGGGCTACAATGAGCAGTTCTTC. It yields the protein CASSFPRQGYNEQFF.

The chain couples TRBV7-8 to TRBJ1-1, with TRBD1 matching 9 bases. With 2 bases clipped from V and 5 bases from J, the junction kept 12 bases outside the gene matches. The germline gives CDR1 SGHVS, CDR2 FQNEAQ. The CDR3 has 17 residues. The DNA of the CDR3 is TGTGCCAGCAGCTTAAACAGGGGGCGCGGGGGAGAAACTGAAGCTTTCTTT. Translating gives CASSLNRGRGGETEAFF.

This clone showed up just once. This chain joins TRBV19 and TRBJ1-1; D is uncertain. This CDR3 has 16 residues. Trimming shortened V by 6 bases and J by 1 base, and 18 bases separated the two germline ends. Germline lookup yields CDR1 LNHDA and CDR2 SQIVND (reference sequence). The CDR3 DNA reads TGTGCCAGTAGACCGAACCGGAGAGGGCAGAACACTGAAGCTTTCTTT. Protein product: CASRPNRRGQNTEAFF.

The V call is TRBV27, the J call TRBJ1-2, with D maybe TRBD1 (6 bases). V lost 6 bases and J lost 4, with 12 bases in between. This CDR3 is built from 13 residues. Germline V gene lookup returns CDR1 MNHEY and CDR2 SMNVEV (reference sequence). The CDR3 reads CASSSGQVYGYTF. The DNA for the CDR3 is TGTGCCAGCAGCTCGGGACAAGTCTATGGCTACACCTTC.

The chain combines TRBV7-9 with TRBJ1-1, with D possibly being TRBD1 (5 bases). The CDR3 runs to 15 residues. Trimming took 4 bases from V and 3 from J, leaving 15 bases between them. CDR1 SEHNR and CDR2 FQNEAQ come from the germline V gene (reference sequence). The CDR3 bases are TGTGCCAGCAGCTCAGCGTGGGGCTCGGACACTGAAGCTTTCTTT. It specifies CASSSAWGSDTEAFF.

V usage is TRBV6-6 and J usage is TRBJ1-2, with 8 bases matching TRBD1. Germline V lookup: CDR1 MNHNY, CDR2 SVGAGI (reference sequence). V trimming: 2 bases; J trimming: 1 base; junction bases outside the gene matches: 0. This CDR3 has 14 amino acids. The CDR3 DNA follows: TGTGCCAGCAGTTACGACAGGGGTAACTATGGCTACACCTTC. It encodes CASSYDRGNYGYTF.

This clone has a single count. Here the CDR3 reads CASSPGGNTEAFF. CDR3 in DNA: TGTGCCAGCAGCCCAGGGGGGAACACTGAAGCTTTCTTT. The V call is TRBV7-3, the J call TRBJ1-1, with TRBD1 matching over 7 bases. The CDR3 contains 13 residues. V was pared by 5 bases and J by 1 base, with 1 base of the junction left unmatched. Germline V gives CDR1 SGHTA, CDR2 FQGTGA.

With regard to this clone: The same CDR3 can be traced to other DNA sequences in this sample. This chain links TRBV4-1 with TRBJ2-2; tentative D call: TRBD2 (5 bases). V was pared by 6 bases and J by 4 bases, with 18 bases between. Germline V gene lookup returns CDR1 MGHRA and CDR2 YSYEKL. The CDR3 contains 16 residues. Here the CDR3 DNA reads TGCGCCAGCAGTACGGCTTGGGCAGCGGCCACCGGGGAGCTGTTTTTT. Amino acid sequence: CASSTAWAAATGELFF.

The CDR3 nucleotides are TGTGCCAGCAGCTTAGACTGGACTAGCATGGAGACCCAGTACTTC. Translated: CASSLDWTSMETQYF. The genes are TRBV11-2 and TRBJ2-5; 8 bases align to TRBD2. With V trimmed by 0 bases and J by 5 bases, 5 bases remained unmatched. The CDR3 is made up of 15 amino acids. Per germline, CDR1 SGHAT and CDR2 FQNNGV.

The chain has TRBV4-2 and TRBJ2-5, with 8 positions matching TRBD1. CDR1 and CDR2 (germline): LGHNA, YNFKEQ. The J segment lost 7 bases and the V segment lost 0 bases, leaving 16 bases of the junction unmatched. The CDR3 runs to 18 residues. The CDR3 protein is CASSQDTRIDRGPGTQYF. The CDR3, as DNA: TGTGCCAGCAGCCAAGATACGCGAATTGACAGGGGCCCGGGGACCCAGTACTTC.

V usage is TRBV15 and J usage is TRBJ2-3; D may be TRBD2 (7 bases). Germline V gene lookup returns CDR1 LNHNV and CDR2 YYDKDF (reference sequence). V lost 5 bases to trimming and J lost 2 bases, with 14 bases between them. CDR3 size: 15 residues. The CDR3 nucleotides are TGTGCCACCAGCCGGGGGCGGGAGTACACAGATACGCAGTATTTT. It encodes CATSRGREYTDTQYF.

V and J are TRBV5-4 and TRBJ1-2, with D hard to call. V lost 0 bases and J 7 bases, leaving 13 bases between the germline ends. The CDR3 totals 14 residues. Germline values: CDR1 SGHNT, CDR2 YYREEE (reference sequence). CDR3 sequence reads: CASSLEHGGTGYTF. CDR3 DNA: TGTGCCAGCAGCTTGGAGCACGGCGGCACTGGCTACACCTTC.

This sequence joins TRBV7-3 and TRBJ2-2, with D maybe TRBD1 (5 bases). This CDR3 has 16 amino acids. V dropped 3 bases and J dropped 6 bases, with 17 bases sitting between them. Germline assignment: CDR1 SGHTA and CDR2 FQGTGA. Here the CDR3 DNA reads TGTGCCAGCAGCTTTCGGATGGGGCCGTCGTCCGGGGAGCTGTTTTTT. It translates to CASSFRMGPSSGELFF.

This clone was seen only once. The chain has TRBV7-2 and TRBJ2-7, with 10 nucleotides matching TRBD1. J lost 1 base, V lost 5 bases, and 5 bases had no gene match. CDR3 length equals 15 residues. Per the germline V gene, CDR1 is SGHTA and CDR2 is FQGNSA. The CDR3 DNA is TGTGCCAGCAGCCCCGGGACAGGGGCTTCCTACGAGCAGTACTTC. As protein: CASSPGTGASYEQYF.